This T cell receptor (beta chain) appears in the sequencing data of a study of blood T cell repertoires in COVID-19. Data came from immunoSEQ multiplex PCR; TCRdb stores just in-frame clones and leaves some out. The sample carries approximately 120,000 clones, 75% to 90% recorded once. V was pared by 4 bases and J by 4 bases, with 7 bases of the junction left unmatched. The germline CDR1 and CDR2 sequences are SGHDT and YYEEEE. The CDR3 totals 15 residues. Sequenced sample: peripheral blood. The chain is built from TRBV5-6 and TRBJ2-7; 11 bases line up with TRBD1. This sequence was found in a human donor in a cohort sampled during active COVID-19. This chain's CDR3 is CASSPGTGGRYEQYF. The DNA of the CDR3 is TGTGCCAGCAGCCCCGGGACAGGGGGAAGGTACGAGCAGTACTTC.